These 28 T cell receptor beta chains share one sample of origin, sequenced in a study of Tregs in tolerant kidney transplant recipients (dated by TCRdb to between 2017 and 2020). What this sample's time point label stands for: blood sample drawn before combined kidney and bone marrow transplant. Libraries came from the immunoSEQ multiplex PCR assay. The clones in this table, taken by TCRdb from immuneACCESS, are in-frame only. Not every clone is retained; where verified, under half of the shortfall comes from an unresolved V gene, and the cause of the rest is unknown. The sample's records list 30,000 or so clones. The ten largest account for about 15% of the sample. The sequencing used CD8+ T cells from blood, collected before the transplant. The origin of the receptors is a human donor who received a combined kidney and bone marrow transplant.

Remarks on this clone: The sequenced fragment ends 3 residues before the CDR3 boundary, so the rest is inferred from the germline J gene. V and J are TRBV30 and TRBJ1-2; a weak D match, TRBD1 (5 bases). Germline assignment: CDR1 GTSNPN and CDR2 SVGIG (reference sequence). The CDR3 covers 13 residues. Partial CDR3 DNA: TGTGCCTGGAGACCTCCGGCGGGGCGAGGC. Translation: CAWRPPAGRG. The whole CDR3 sequence is CAWRPPAGRGYTF.

Note on this clone: The read terminates 3 residues before the CDR3 end, so the remaining end is supplied by the germline J gene. V usage is TRBV7-3 and J usage is TRBJ2-1; weak D call: TRBD2 (5 bases). Germline values: CDR1 SGHTA, CDR2 FQGTGA. CDR3 length: 13 residues. Trimming pared 3 bases from V and 5 bases from J, leaving 8 bases between. Partial CDR3 DNA: TGTGCCAGCAGCTTCGGGGTGAACAATGAG. Amino acid sequence: CASSFGVNNE. The whole CDR3 region reads CASSFGVNNEQFF.

On this clone itself: The DNA ends 3 residues before the CDR3 does, and the rest of the CDR3 is filled in from the germline J gene. This chain joins TRBV6-2 or TRBV6-3 and TRBJ2-1, with unresolved D. With 6 bases removed from V and 5 bases from J, the gap between germline ends came to 20 bases. The CDR3 is 16 residues long. Germline assignment: CDR1 MNHEY and CDR2 SVGEGT. This CDR3 is CASSHSKVGSHNEQFF. CDR3 bases read: TGTGCCAGCAGCCACTCAAAGGTAGGGTCCCACAATGAG.

The CDR3 is CASSLGDRGYEQYF. The CDR3 DNA, read in part, is TGTGCCAGCAGCTTAGGGGACAGGGGCTACGAG. The chain has TRBV7-6 and TRBJ2-7; the match to TRBD1 covers 10 bases. Read sequence stops 3 residues before the CDR3 end, and the germline J gene provides the missing end. J was trimmed by 3 bases and V by 1 base; bases with no gene match: 0. The V gene's germline CDR1 is SGHVS and CDR2 FNYEAQ. CDR3 length: 14 residues.

Comment on this clone: The CDR3 goes on 3 residues after the read ends, and that part is filled in from the germline J gene. The J gene is TRBJ2-1, the V gene TRBV5-1; D is unclear. The germline V and J ends were trimmed by 1 base and 3 bases, with 5 bases remaining between them. Germline CDR1 is SGHRS and CDR2 is YFSETQ. The CDR3 has 13 residues. The CDR3 here is CASSLFSYNEQFF. The CDR3 bases that were read are TGCGCCAGCAGCTTGTTTAGCTACAATGAG.

For this clone: The read ends 3 residues before the CDR3 terminus; that terminus is restored from the germline J gene. The chain uses TRBV7-9 and TRBJ2-7; D may be TRBD2 (7 bases). The CDR3 consists of 15 residues. CDR1 is SEHNR and CDR2 is FQNEAQ in the germline V gene (reference sequence). V was shortened by 5 bases and J by 4 bases, with 18 bases between the two germline ends. CDR3 bases read: TGTGCCAGCAGCCCCCCGGAGGGGGGGAGTTACGAG. Encoded protein: CASSPPEGGSYE. The entire CDR3 sequence reads CASSPPEGGSYEQYF. The whole variable domain, remainder taken from reference TRBV7-9 and TRBJ2-7, is DTGVSQNPRHKITKRGQNVTFRCDPISEHNRLYWYRQTLGQGPEFLTYFQNEAQLEKSRLLSDRFSAERPKGSFSTLEIQRTEQGDSAMYLCASSPPEGGSYEQYFGPGTRLTVT.

Details on this clone: The read terminates 3 residues before the CDR3 end, so the remaining end is supplied by the germline J gene. V and J are TRBV3-1 (or the pseudogene TRBV3-2) and TRBJ2-7; the match to TRBD1 covers 7 bases. Germline V gene lookup returns CDR1 LGHDT and CDR2 YNNKEL (reference sequence). The junction had 15 bases not matched to a gene; V was cut back by 0 bases and J by 4 bases. The CDR3 length is 18 residues. CDR3 protein: CASSQDILKDRLLYEQYF. The sequenced part of the CDR3 DNA is TGTGCCAGCAGCCAAGATATATTAAAGGACAGGCTGCTTTACGAG.

CDR3 amino acids: CASSPPTSLGEQFF. CDR3 bases read: TGTGCCAGCTCACCACCGACTAGTTTGGGTGAG. This chain links TRBV18 with TRBJ2-1; maybe TRBD2 (6 bases). The read ends 3 residues before the CDR3 terminus; that terminus is restored from the germline J gene. CDR1 is KGHSH, CDR2 LQKENI, per germline. V was pared by 0 bases and J by 9 bases, with 12 bases between. CDR3 length: 14 amino acids.

A note on this clone: The read finishes 3 residues shy of the CDR3 end, and the germline J gene is used to complete it. The rearrangement joins TRBV29-1 to TRBJ1-1; no clear D. The germline V and J ends were trimmed by 3 bases and 3 bases, with 11 bases remaining between them. The CDR3 is 13 amino acids. CDR1 and CDR2 (germline): SQVTM, ANQGSEA. CDR3 amino acids: CSVESGYDTEAFF. Incomplete CDR3 DNA: TGCAGCGTTGAGTCGGGGTATGACACTGAA.

As regards this clone: Read coverage stops 3 residues before the CDR3 terminus; the germline J gene supplies the remainder. The V call is TRBV11-2, the J call TRBJ2-7; 7 bases line up with TRBD1. CDR1 is SGHAT and CDR2 is FQNNGV in the germline V gene. V gave up 0 bases and J gave up 4 bases; unmatched junction bases: 3. The CDR3 sequence is 14 residues long. CDR3: CASSLEAGGYEQYF. Incomplete CDR3 DNA: TGTGCCAGCAGCTTAGAGGCAGGGGGATACGAG.

About this clone: The CDR3 extends 3 residues past the end of the read, so its final part is completed from the germline J gene. The rearrangement uses TRBV19 and TRBJ2-1; D not certain. Germline CDR1 reads LNHDA; CDR2 reads SQIVND (reference sequence). This CDR3 is 13 amino acids long. Trimming took off 3 bases at V and 2 bases at J, with 5 bases between the two ends. CDR3 sequence: CASSITAYNEQFF. The sequenced part of the CDR3 DNA is TGTGCCAGTAGTATTACAGCCTACAATGAG.

Remarks on this clone: The read finishes 3 residues shy of the CDR3 end, and the germline J gene is used to complete it. The chain couples TRBV20-1 to TRBJ2-7; 15 bases map to TRBD2. The CDR3 sequence is 18 residues long. With 4 bases clipped from V and 3 bases from J, the junction kept 13 bases outside the gene matches. Per the germline V gene, CDR1 is DFQATT and CDR2 is SNEGSKA (reference sequence). The CDR3 bases that were read are TGCAGTGCTATCCCCCACGGACTAGCGGGAGGGGCCCACTACGAG. Amino acid sequence: CSAIPHGLAGGAHYE. The whole CDR3 sequence reads CSAIPHGLAGGAHYEQYF.

A word on this clone: The read is 3 residues too short to cover the CDR3 end, so that end is filled in from the germline J gene. The genes are TRBV18 and TRBJ2-3; TRBD2 aligns across 10 bases. The ends lost 4 bases at V and 6 bases at J; junction bases unmatched: 10. Germline V gene data show CDR1 as KGHSH and CDR2 as LQKENI. The CDR3 length is 16 residues. Partial CDR3 DNA: TGTGCCAGCTCACGGACTAGCGGTGTGGATACGGATACG. Translation gives CASSRTSGVDTDT. In full, the CDR3 is CASSRTSGVDTDTQYF.

Comments on this clone: The CDR3 end falls 3 residues outside the read, so it is completed with the germline J gene. The rearrangement joins TRBV6-2 or TRBV6-3 to TRBJ2-3; 7 bases fit TRBD2. The ends lost 9 bases at V and 1 base at J; junction bases unmatched: 10. Germline loops: CDR1 MNHEY, CDR2 SVGEGT. The CDR3 contains 15 residues. CDR3 bases read: TGTGCCAGTACGACTAGCCCTTTGGGCACAGATACG. Its protein product is CASTTSPLGTDT. In full, the CDR3 reads CASTTSPLGTDTQYF.

On this clone itself: The sequence runs out 3 residues before the end of the CDR3; the remainder is reconstructed from the germline J gene. The rearrangement joins TRBV10-3 to TRBJ2-2, with D uncertain. V was clipped by 2 bases and J by 1 base, with 5 bases between them. The CDR3 runs to 14 residues. CDR1 is ENHRY, CDR2 SYGVKD, per germline. CDR3 sequence: CAISEALNTGELFF. The CDR3 DNA, read in part, is TGTGCCATCAGTGAGGCACTGAACACCGGGGAG.

With respect to this clone: The missing CDR3 end, 3 residues past where the read stops, is filled in from the germline J gene. The gene calls are TRBV10-1 and TRBJ2-3; TRBD1 is a possible D gene (8 bases). V was pared by 6 bases and J by 1 base, with 20 bases between. CDR1 WNHNN and CDR2 SYGVQD come from the germline V gene (reference sequence). This CDR3 has 17 residues. CDR3 DNA (partial): TGCGCCAGCAGGCAGCATCACAGGGGGGGTTGCACAGATACG. It translates to CASRQHHRGGCTDT. The entire CDR3 protein is CASRQHHRGGCTDTQYF.

CDR3: CASVAEVANEKLFF. CDR3 bases read: TGTGCCAGCGTGGCGGAGGTAGCTAATGAAAAA. The chain combines TRBV2 with TRBJ1-4; unclear D gene. The read terminates 3 residues ahead of where the CDR3 ends, so the germline J gene completes it. The CDR3 contains 14 residues. Germline assignment: CDR1 SNHLY and CDR2 FYNNEI. V lost 8 bases to trimming and J lost 3 bases, with 13 bases between them.

As for this clone: With the read ending 3 residues before the CDR3 end, the germline J gene is used to fill in that end. The V call is TRBV30, the J call TRBJ2-1, with 11 bases fitting TRBD2. Unmatched junction bases numbered 4, after V lost 6 bases and J lost 3 bases. The length of the CDR3 is 14 residues. The germline gives CDR1 GTSNPN, CDR2 SVGIG (reference sequence). The CDR3 is CACLAGGVYNEQFF. The CDR3 bases that were read are TGTGCCTGCTTAGCGGGAGGGGTCTACAATGAG.

On this clone itself: With the read ending 3 residues before the CDR3 end, the germline J gene is used to fill in that end. J is TRBJ2-3 and V is TRBV20-1; 10 bases map to TRBD2. CDR3 length equals 17 residues. J gave up 4 bases and V 0 bases, and 10 bases lay outside the gene matches. Germline lookup yields CDR1 DFQATT and CDR2 SNEGSKA (reference sequence). The sequenced part of the CDR3 DNA is TGCAGTGCTAGAGACGGTCGGCTAGCGGGAGATGCAGATACG. It yields the protein CSARDGRLAGDADT. The full CDR3 reads CSARDGRLAGDADTQYF.

Worth noting for this clone: The CDR3 extends 3 residues past the end of the read, so its final part is completed from the germline J gene. The V and J genes are TRBV2 and TRBJ2-3, with D possibly TRBD2 on 6 matching bases. Germline lookup yields CDR1 SNHLY and CDR2 FYNNEI. The CDR3 covers 15 residues. Trimming removed 5 bases at V and 5 bases at J, with 17 bases between. CDR3 loop: CASSPWDSLGDTQYF. The sequenced CDR3 bases are TGTGCCAGCAGTCCGTGGGACTCCCTGGGAGATACG.

The CDR3 DNA, read in part, is TGTGCCAGCAGCCTCGCATTGACAGAGAACAATGAG. Translation: CASSLALTENNE. In full, the CDR3 is CASSLALTENNEQFF. This sequence joins TRBV7-6 and TRBJ2-1; maybe TRBD1 (5 bases). The read ends 3 residues early relative to the CDR3; the germline J gene fills the gap. The V gene lost 5 bases and the J gene lost 5 bases, with 16 bases spanning the gap. The CDR3 length is 15 residues. Germline V gives CDR1 SGHVS, CDR2 FNYEAQ.

Worth noting for this clone: The observed sequence ends 3 residues before the CDR3 terminus, with the missing tail filled in from the germline J gene. The chain joins TRBV20-1 to TRBJ1-2; D possibly corresponds to TRBD1 (5 bases). With 0 bases removed from V and 1 base from J, the gap between germline ends came to 33 bases. The CDR3 is 22 residues long. The germline V gene encodes CDR1 DFQATT and CDR2 SNEGSKA (reference sequence). Partial CDR3 DNA: TGCAGTGCTAGAGACTTTTCCGAGGGAGGGGTAACCAGTGCGGGGGATAACTATGGC. It codes for CSARDFSEGGVTSAGDNYG. The full CDR3 reads CSARDFSEGGVTSAGDNYGYTF.

With regard to this clone: The CDR3 end falls 3 residues outside the read, so it is completed with the germline J gene. The chain links TRBV19 to TRBJ2-2; maybe TRBD1 (6 bases). The CDR3 consists of 15 residues. The V gene's germline CDR1 is LNHDA and CDR2 SQIVND (reference sequence). Trimming removed 3 bases from V and 0 bases from J, with 8 bases in between. Incomplete CDR3 DNA: TGTGCCAGTAGTATGCGACAGGCGAACACCGGGGAG. This sequence encodes CASSMRQANTGE. The complete CDR3 protein is CASSMRQANTGELFF.

Turning to this clone: Coverage ceases 3 residues before the CDR3 finishes, and the germline J gene fills in the end. The chain joins TRBV18 to TRBJ2-7; no firm D call. The CDR3 consists of 13 residues. From germline, CDR1 is KGHSH and CDR2 LQKENI. Trimming stripped 3 bases from V and 2 bases from J, with 8 bases between. CDR3 DNA, as far as it was read: TGTGCCAGCTCACCGGGCCGAACCTACGAG. It yields the protein CASSPGRTYE. The entire CDR3 protein reads CASSPGRTYEQYF.

The DNA read from the CDR3 is TGTGCCAGCAAAGGGACTAGCGGGTTAACCGGGGAG. Amino acids: CASKGTSGLTGE. The entire CDR3 protein reads CASKGTSGLTGELFF. The chain links TRBV7-9 to TRBJ2-2; 12 bases align to TRBD2. Sequencing ends 3 residues short of the CDR3 end; the germline J gene provides the rest. V shed 7 bases, J shed 5 bases, and the junction held 5 bases outside the gene matches. From germline, CDR1 is SEHNR and CDR2 FQNEAQ (reference sequence). The CDR3 length is 15 residues.

CDR3 protein: CASSLGQNNEQFF. The CDR3 DNA, read in part, is TGTGCCAGCAGCTTGGGGCAAAACAATGAG. The rearrangement joins TRBV7-9 to TRBJ2-1; D may be TRBD1 (5 bases). The CDR3 goes on 3 residues after the read ends, and that part is filled in from the germline J gene. There are 13 residues in the CDR3. The germline gives CDR1 SEHNR, CDR2 FQNEAQ (reference sequence). Trimming pared 3 bases from V and 5 bases from J, leaving 8 bases between.

On this clone itself: The read halts 3 residues ahead of the CDR3 end, with the missing end drawn from the germline J gene. The identical CDR3 is also encoded by other nucleotide sequences in the sample. This chain uses TRBV2 with TRBJ2-7; D is unresolved. The CDR3 length is 10 residues. Germline lookup yields CDR1 SNHLY and CDR2 FYNNEI. Trimming left V 5 bases short and J 4 bases short, with 3 bases between. The part of the CDR3 DNA that was read is TGTGCCAGCAGTCTGTACGAG. It specifies CASSLYE. The whole CDR3 sequence reads CASSLYEQYF.

On this clone itself: The read finishes 3 residues shy of the CDR3 end, and the germline J gene is used to complete it. This chain connects TRBV20-1 to TRBJ2-1; possibly TRBD2 for D (6 bases). Germline CDR1 and CDR2: DFQATT and SNEGSKA (reference sequence). V shed 5 bases and J shed 2 bases, with 22 bases lying between them. This CDR3 has 17 residues. The CDR3 spells CSALIPGRGRTYNEQFF. CDR3 bases read: TGCAGTGCTCTAATCCCCGGTCGGGGGAGGACCTACAATGAG.